A selection of T cell receptor beta chains follows, all from one sample in a study of cytomegalovirus exposure and HLA in healthy donors. The data were produced by immunoSEQ multiplex PCR, yet TCRdb's version contains in-frame clones alone and is incomplete. The sample includes fewer than 300,000 clones, roughly 90% of them seen just once. Sequencing was carried out using PBMCs. The source is a woman under 30 in good health and CMV-seronegative. Each CDR3 is given with its conserved first and last residue. The D gene is left open where the match is weak. Expanded clones are given a class, and other clones once, few, many or no size at all.

V: TRBV9; size: once; D: .; J: TRBJ2-3; CDR3: CASSVSGSSTDTQYF; DNA: TGTGCCAGCAGCGTATCAGGCTCTAGCACAGATACGCAGTATTTT
V: TRBV11-2; size: .; D: TRBD1; J: TRBJ1-2; CDR3: CASSLEAGTVYGYTF; DNA: TGTGCCAGCAGCTTAGAGGCCGGGACAGTCTATGGCTACACCTTC
V: TRBV19; size: .; D: TRBD1; J: TRBJ2-7; CDR3: CASSEDRGQYEQYF; DNA: TGTGCCAGTAGTGAAGACAGGGGGCAATACGAGCAGTACTTC
V: TRBV27; size: few; D: .; J: TRBJ1-6; CDR3: CAVRSSYNSPLHF; DNA: TGTGCCGTACGGAGCTCCTATAATTCACCCCTCCACTTT
V: TRBV6-5; size: once; D: .; J: TRBJ1-1; CDR3: CASGRSTGNTEAFF; DNA: TGTGCCAGCGGCCGGTCCACAGGAAACACTGAAGCTTTCTTT
V: TRBV27; size: .; D: TRBD2; J: TRBJ2-1; CDR3: CASSSTTSGYSSYNEQFF; DNA: TGTGCCAGCAGTTCGACGACTAGCGGGTATAGCTCCTACAATGAGCAGTTCTTC
V: TRBV28; size: .; D: TRBD1; J: TRBJ1-2; CDR3: CASQEGQDPYGYTF; DNA: TGTGCCAGCCAAGAGGGACAGGATCCTTATGGCTACACCTTC
V: TRBV13; size: .; D: TRBD1; J: TRBJ1-1; CDR3: CASSAQHRGRGFTEAFF; DNA: TGTGCCAGCAGCGCCCAACACAGGGGGCGAGGGTTCACTGAAGCTTTCTTT
V: TRBV27; size: few; D: TRBD1; J: TRBJ1-6; CDR3: CASLPGTANSPLHF; DNA: TGTGCCAGCCTTCCCGGGACAGCCAATTCACCCCTCCACTTT
V: TRBV4-2; size: .; D: .; J: TRBJ1-1; CDR3: CASSQDRGNTEAFF; DNA: TGTGCCAGCAGCCAAGACCGGGGGAACACTGAAGCTTTCTTT
V: TRBV7-8; size: .; D: .; J: TRBJ2-4; CDR3: CASSFTGTTQFF; DNA: TGTGCCAGCAGCTTTACCGGTACCACCCAATTCTTC
V: TRBV28; size: .; D: TRBD2; J: TRBJ2-3; CDR3: CASSLLAGGRTDTQYF; DNA: TGTGCCAGCAGTTTATTGGCGGGAGGGCGGACAGATACGCAGTATTTT
V: TRBV28; size: .; D: TRBD1; J: TRBJ1-2; CDR3: CASSRQGYGYTF; DNA: TGTGCCAGCAGTCGACAGGGATATGGCTACACCTTC
V: TRBV27; size: .; D: TRBD1; J: TRBJ1-1; CDR3: CASSPRTGVEAFF; DNA: TGTGCCAGCAGTCCCCGGACAGGGGTTGAAGCTTTCTTT
V: TRBV5-6; size: .; D: .; J: TRBJ2-1; CDR3: CASSLGPSSSYNEQFF; DNA: TGTGCCAGCAGCTTGGGACCCTCTAGCTCCTACAATGAGCAGTTCTTC
V: TRBV29-1; size: .; D: .; J: TRBJ2-1; CDR3: CSGWGSGARSSYNEQFF; DNA: TGCAGCGGCTGGGGTTCAGGGGCCCGTAGCTCCTACAATGAGCAGTTCTTC
V: TRBV5-1; size: .; D: TRBD2; J: TRBJ2-2; CDR3: CASSSRGRANTGELFF; DNA: TGCGCCAGCAGCTCCCGCGGGAGGGCCAACACCGGGGAGCTGTTTTTT
V: TRBV5-6; size: .; D: .; J: TRBJ2-5; CDR3: CASSPVVTQYF; DNA: TGTGCCAGCAGCCCGGTTGTTACCCAGTACTTC
V: TRBV19; size: .; D: TRBD1; J: TRBJ2-1; CDR3: CASSIRTGDFSLYNEQFF; DNA: TGTGCCAGTAGTATCCGGACAGGGGATTTCAGTTTGTACAATGAGCAGTTCTTC
V: TRBV4-1; size: few; D: TRBD1; J: TRBJ2-7; CDR3: CASSPRALGTVPSYEQYF; DNA: TGCGCCAGCAGCCCCCGGGCGCTCGGGACAGTGCCCTCCTACGAGCAGTACTTC
V: TRBV9; size: .; D: .; J: TRBJ2-1; CDR3: CASSTPRSAQPSYNEQFF; DNA: TGTGCCAGCAGCACCCCCCGTAGCGCCCAACCCTCCTACAATGAGCAGTTCTTC
V: TRBV4-3; size: .; D: .; J: TRBJ1-4; CDR3: CASSQEGGRDEKLFF; DNA: TGCGCCAGCAGCCAAGAGGGGGGGCGGGATGAAAAACTGTTTTTT
V: TRBV10-3; size: .; D: TRBD1; J: TRBJ2-1; CDR3: CAISGSGQGFEQFF; DNA: TGTGCCATCAGTGGGTCCGGACAGGGTTTTGAGCAGTTCTTC
V: TRBV6-5; size: .; D: .; J: TRBJ2-5; CDR3: CASSLFQGWETQYF; DNA: TGTGCCAGCAGTTTGTTCCAGGGTTGGGAGACCCAGTACTTC
V: TRBV28; size: .; D: TRBD1; J: TRBJ1-2; CDR3: CASSLTGGQYGYTF; DNA: TGTGCCAGCAGTTTGACAGGGGGTCAATATGGCTACACCTTC
V: TRBV27; size: .; D: TRBD2; J: TRBJ2-5; CDR3: CASSYVAGVLETQYF; DNA: TGTGCCAGCAGTTACGTAGCGGGAGTTCTAGAGACCCAGTACTTC
V: TRBV6-5; size: .; D: TRBD1; J: TRBJ2-7; CDR3: CASSLTGSREQYF; DNA: TGTGCCAGCAGTTTGACAGGGAGTCGCGAGCAGTACTTC
V: TRBV6-1; size: .; D: TRBD2; J: TRBJ2-1; CDR3: CASSGEAGGYNEQFF; DNA: TGTGCCAGCAGTGGTGAAGCGGGAGGTTACAATGAGCAGTTCTTC
V: TRBV6-1; size: .; D: .; J: TRBJ1-5; CDR3: CASTPRGNQPQHF; DNA: TGTGCCAGCACCCCACGGGGTAATCAGCCCCAGCATTTT
V: TRBV28; size: once; D: TRBD1; J: TRBJ1-2; CDR3: CASSRTGASGYTF; DNA: TGTGCCAGCAGCAGAACAGGGGCGTCTGGCTACACCTTC
V: TRBV29-1; size: .; D: .; J: TRBJ1-5; CDR3: CSATGGGSGNQPQHF; DNA: TGCAGCGCTACGGGGGGGGGCAGTGGCAATCAGCCCCAGCATTTT
V: TRBV27; size: .; D: TRBD1; J: TRBJ2-1; CDR3: CASSSTIQGAGNEQFF; DNA: TGTGCCAGCAGTTCTACCATACAGGGGGCAGGGAATGAGCAGTTCTTC
V: TRBV9; size: .; D: .; J: TRBJ2-3; CDR3: CASSVAFSTDTQYF; DNA: TGTGCCAGCAGCGTAGCCTTTAGCACAGATACGCAGTATTTT
V: TRBV2; size: .; D: .; J: TRBJ1-6; CDR3: CASNDRRGGGTHTLHF; DNA: TGTGCCAGCAATGACAGGAGGGGGGGTGGCACCCACACCCTCCACTTT
V: TRBV11-2; size: .; D: .; J: TRBJ1-1; CDR3: CASRVGGVGMNTEAFF; DNA: TGTGCCAGCAGGGTAGGGGGGGTAGGGATGAACACTGAAGCTTTCTTT
V: TRBV7-2; size: .; D: TRBD2; J: TRBJ2-3; CDR3: CASSLVGRLAGGDTQYF; DNA: TGTGCCAGCAGCTTAGTCGGTCGTTTAGCGGGGGGGGATACGCAGTATTTT
V: TRBV27; size: .; D: .; J: TRBJ1-3; CDR3: CASSFLTKYSGNTIYF; DNA: TGTGCCAGCAGTTTCCTTACAAAATACTCTGGAAACACCATATATTTT
V: TRBV28; size: .; D: .; J: TRBJ1-2; CDR3: CASSPGYYGYTF; DNA: TGTGCCAGCAGTCCAGGTTATTATGGCTACACCTTC
V: TRBV6-6; size: .; D: TRBD2; J: TRBJ2-1; CDR3: CASRFLAGRNEQFF; DNA: TGTGCCAGCAGGTTTCTAGCGGGAAGAAATGAGCAGTTCTTC
V: TRBV7-2; size: .; D: TRBD1; J: TRBJ2-7; CDR3: CASSRDRGIENEQYF; DNA: TGTGCCAGCAGCCGGGACAGGGGGATTGAGAACGAGCAGTACTTC